Given below is one T cell receptor (beta chain) in context. The sample comes from a study of blood T cell repertoires in COVID-19. Clones were read by immunoSEQ multiplex PCR, and TCRdb kept only the in-frame ones, dropping some. The profile shows over 50,000 clones, about nine tenths of them singletons. This CDR3 has 18 residues. The V gene's germline CDR1 is MNHNS and CDR2 SASEGT. V gave up 2 bases and J gave up 5 bases; unmatched junction bases: 16. The source material was peripheral blood. The TCR originated in an older man with acute or convalescent COVID-19. The chain employs TRBV6-1 and TRBJ1-2, with 8 positions matching TRBD1. The CDR3 DNA sequence: TGTGCCAGCAGTGAACCAGGGGGCTCGGGTCGGAAAACATATGGCTACACCTTC. It codes for CASSEPGGSGRKTYGYTF.